This entry lists 14 T cell receptor beta chains sequenced from one sample in a study of T cell changes during pregnancy in multiple sclerosis. The assay was immunoSEQ multiplex PCR, and TCRdb's table has in-frame clones only and misses some. The data hold more than 100,000 clones, with 85% to 95% observed a single time. Specimen: peripheral blood, collected after pregnancy. The receptors were sampled from a female donor with multiple sclerosis, enrolled in a pregnancy study.

This sequence joins TRBV7-3 and TRBJ2-3; 7 positions agree with TRBD2. This CDR3 contains 16 residues. Trimming took 2 bases from V and 0 from J; bases not matched to a gene: 5. The V gene's germline CDR1 is SGHTA and CDR2 FQGTGA. CDR3 amino acids: CASSLGRGPSTDTQYF. CDR3 nucleotide sequence: TGTGCCAGCAGCTTAGGGAGGGGTCCTAGCACAGATACGCAGTATTTT. Together with reference TRBV7-3 and TRBJ2-3, the CDR3 gives the full variable domain: GAGVSQTPSNKVTEKGKYVELRCDPISGHTALYWYRQSLGQGPEFLIYFQGTGAADDSGLPNDRFFAVRPEGSVSTLKIQRTERGDSAVYLCASSLGRGPSTDTQYFGPGTRLTVL.

The J gene is TRBJ1-1, the V gene TRBV18; unclear D gene. This CDR3 spans 15 amino acids. CDR1 and CDR2 from the germline V gene are KGHSH and LQKENI. V lost 4 bases and J 7 bases, leaving 19 bases between the germline ends. CDR3 DNA sequence: TGTGCCAGCTCACTCTCAAATGAGCCGGGGATTGAAGCTTTCTTT. Protein sequence: CASSLSNEPGIEAFF. The full variable domain, rest sourced from reference TRBV18 and TRBJ1-1, is NAGVMQNPRHLVRRRGQEARLRCSPMKGHSHVYWYRQLPEEGLKFMVYLQKENIIDESGMPKERFSAEFPKEGPSILRIQQVVRGDSAAYFCASSLSNEPGIEAFFGQGTRLTVV.

V is TRBV28 and J is TRBJ1-6; TRBD1 aligns across 11 bases. Per germline, CDR1 MDHEN and CDR2 SYDVKM. The CDR3 is 16 amino acids. Unmatched junction bases numbered 5, after V lost 5 bases and J lost 5 bases. The CDR3 spells CASSDGDRGNNSPLHF. The CDR3 bases are TGTGCCAGCAGTGATGGGGACAGGGGGAATAATTCACCCCTCCACTTT.

V is TRBV4-2 and J is TRBJ2-3, with 10 bases fitting TRBD2. The CDR3 covers 15 residues. The V gene's germline CDR1 is LGHNA and CDR2 YNFKEQ. With 1 base clipped from V and 9 bases from J, the junction kept 7 bases outside the gene matches. CDR3 loop: CASSQGSSGSETQYF. CDR3 sequence (DNA): TGTGCCAGCAGCCAAGGATCTAGCGGGAGTGAGACGCAGTATTTT.

The V and J genes are TRBV19 and TRBJ2-1; 10 bases align to TRBD2. Looked up from germline, CDR1 is LNHDA and CDR2 is SQIVND (reference sequence). This CDR3 has 15 amino acids. Trimming at V came to 7 bases and at J to 7 bases, leaving 10 bases not matched to a gene. CDR3 loop: CASNRVAGGGNEQFF. CDR3 coding DNA: TGTGCCAGTAATAGGGTAGCGGGAGGCGGGAATGAGCAGTTCTTC.

The J gene is TRBJ1-4, the V gene TRBV2, with 9 positions matching TRBD1. The CDR3 length is 14 residues. Looked up from germline, CDR1 is SNHLY and CDR2 is FYNNEI. V was pared by 7 bases and J by 10 bases, with 10 bases of the junction left unmatched. This CDR3 is CASKEDRGVGKLFF. The CDR3 nucleotides read TGTGCCAGCAAGGAGGACAGGGGAGTCGGAAAACTGTTTTTT.

The chain uses TRBV4-2 and TRBJ2-5; 11 bases are a match to TRBD2. The CDR3 loop spans 17 amino acids. Germline V gene data show CDR1 as LGHNA and CDR2 as YNFKEQ. Trimming at V came to 2 bases and at J to 1 base, leaving 6 bases not matched to a gene. CDR3 coding DNA: TGTGCCAGCAGCCAATCTATTAGCGGGGGGGCCCAAGAGACCCAGTACTTC. Its protein is CASSQSISGGAQETQYF.

J is TRBJ2-7 and V is TRBV5-6; either TRBD1 or TRBD2 may fit D (5 bases each). This CDR3 is 17 amino acids long. Germline V gene sequence: CDR1 SGHDT, CDR2 YYEEEE. Trimming took off 4 bases at V and 0 bases at J, with 20 bases between the two ends. The CDR3 here is CASSMGPGGPSSYEQYF. CDR3 coding DNA: TGTGCCAGCAGCATGGGGCCAGGAGGCCCGAGCTCCTACGAGCAGTACTTC.

The chain joins TRBV11-2 to TRBJ1-5, with D possibly being TRBD1 (6 bases). Trimming left V 5 bases short and J 4 bases short, with 9 bases between. The CDR3 loop spans 13 amino acids. The germline V gene has CDR1 SGHAT and CDR2 FQNNGV. Here the CDR3 reads CASSPTGNQPQHF. The CDR3 DNA is TGTGCCAGCAGCCCAACAGGGAATCAGCCCCAGCATTTT.

The V call is TRBV27, the J call TRBJ2-4; weak D call: TRBD1 (6 bases). Germline CDR1 is MNHEY and CDR2 is SMNVEV (reference sequence). Trimming cost V 4 bases and J 0 bases, with 16 bases left between them. The CDR3 runs to 17 residues. The CDR3 region is CASSSGQNSLAKNIQYF. The CDR3 DNA is TGTGCCAGCAGTTCCGGACAGAACAGCTTAGCCAAAAACATTCAGTACTTC.

This clone occurred once. This chain connects TRBV19 to TRBJ1-1; D perhaps matches TRBD1 (6 bases). This CDR3 has 14 amino acids. The germline V gene has CDR1 LNHDA and CDR2 SQIVND (reference sequence). V was clipped by 4 bases and J by 0 bases, with 9 bases between them. CDR3 bases: TGTGCCAGTAGTACAGGGGCCATGAACACTGAAGCTTTCTTT. Amino acids: CASSTGAMNTEAFF.

This sequence joins TRBV19 and TRBJ2-7, with 9 bases matching TRBD1. V lost 4 bases, J lost 2 bases, and 9 bases stayed unmatched. Looked up from germline, CDR1 is LNHDA and CDR2 is SQIVND (reference sequence). This CDR3 contains 16 residues. The CDR3 loop is CASSTSGTGLAYEQYF. CDR3 in DNA: TGTGCCAGTAGTACTTCCGGGACAGGGTTGGCCTACGAGCAGTACTTC.

This chain links TRBV27 with TRBJ2-1; D not certain. The germline CDR1 and CDR2 sequences are MNHEY and SMNVEV (reference sequence). The germline V and J ends were trimmed by 0 bases and 10 bases, with 16 bases remaining between them. The CDR3 contains 15 residues. CDR3 DNA sequence: TGTGCCAGCAGTTTATCGATGAGGCCCCCAAAAGAGCAGTTCTTC. Translating it yields CASSLSMRPPKEQFF.

The chain links TRBV28 to TRBJ2-1, with a tentative D call TRBD2 (6 bases). Trimming shortened V by 2 bases and J by 2 bases, and 7 bases separated the two germline ends. Looked up from germline, CDR1 is MDHEN and CDR2 is SYDVKM. The CDR3 is 14 residues long. CDR3 sequence (DNA): TGTGCCAGCAGTTTAGCGGGGACCTACAATGAGCAGTTCTTC. Its translation: CASSLAGTYNEQFF.